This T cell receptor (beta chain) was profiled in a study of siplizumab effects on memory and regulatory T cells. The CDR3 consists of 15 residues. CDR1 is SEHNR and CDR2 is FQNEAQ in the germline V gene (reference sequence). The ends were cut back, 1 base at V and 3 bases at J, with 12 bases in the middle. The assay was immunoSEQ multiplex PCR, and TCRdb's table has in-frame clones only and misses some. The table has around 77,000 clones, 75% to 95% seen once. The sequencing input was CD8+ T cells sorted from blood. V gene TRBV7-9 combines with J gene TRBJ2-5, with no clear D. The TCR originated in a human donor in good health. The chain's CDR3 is CASSLVVQTEETQYF. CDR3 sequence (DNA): TGTGCCAGCAGCTTAGTAGTACAGACGGAAGAGACCCAGTACTTC. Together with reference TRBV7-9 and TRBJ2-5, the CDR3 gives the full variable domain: DTGVSQNPRHKITKRGQNVTFRCDPISEHNRLYWYRQTLGQGPEFLTYFQNEAQLEKSRLLSDRFSAERPKGSFSTLEIQRTEQGDSAMYLCASSLVVQTEETQYFGPGTRLLVL.